This T cell receptor (beta chain) was sequenced in a study of T cell changes during pregnancy in multiple sclerosis. The CDR3 sequence is 14 residues long. Germline V lookup: CDR1 SGHRS, CDR2 YFSETQ. The V and J ends lost 2 bases and 6 bases, in that order; junction bases with no gene match: 6. Produced via immunoSEQ multiplex PCR; TCRdb's table is partial and in-frame only. The sample holds more than 50,000 clones; 94% are singletons and the top ten take over 2%. The genes are TRBV5-1 and TRBJ2-7; 9 bases match TRBD1. The sample here was CD8+ T cells from peripheral blood mononuclear cells, taken after pregnancy. The receptor comes from a female donor with multiple sclerosis, enrolled in a pregnancy study. The CDR3 DNA reads as TGCGCCAGCAGCTTAGGACAGGGGATGAGCGAGCAGTACTTC. Its translation is CASSLGQGMSEQYF.